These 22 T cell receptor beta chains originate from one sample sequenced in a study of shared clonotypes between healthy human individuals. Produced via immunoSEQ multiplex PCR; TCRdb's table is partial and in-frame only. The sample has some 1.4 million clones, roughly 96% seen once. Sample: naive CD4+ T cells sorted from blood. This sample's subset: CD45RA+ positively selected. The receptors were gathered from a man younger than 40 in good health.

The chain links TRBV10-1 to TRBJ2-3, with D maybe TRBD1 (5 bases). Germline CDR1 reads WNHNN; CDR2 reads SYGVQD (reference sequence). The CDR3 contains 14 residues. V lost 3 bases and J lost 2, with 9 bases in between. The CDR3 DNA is TGCGCCAGCAGTGAAACAGGCCACACAGATACGCAGTATTTT. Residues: CASSETGHTDTQYF.

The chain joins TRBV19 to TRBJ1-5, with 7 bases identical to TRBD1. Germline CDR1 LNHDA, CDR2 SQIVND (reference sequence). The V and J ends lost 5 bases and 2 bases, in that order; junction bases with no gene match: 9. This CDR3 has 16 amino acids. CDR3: CASSARQGGGNQPQHF. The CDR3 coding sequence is TGTGCCAGTAGTGCCCGACAGGGCGGGGGCAATCAGCCCCAGCATTTT.

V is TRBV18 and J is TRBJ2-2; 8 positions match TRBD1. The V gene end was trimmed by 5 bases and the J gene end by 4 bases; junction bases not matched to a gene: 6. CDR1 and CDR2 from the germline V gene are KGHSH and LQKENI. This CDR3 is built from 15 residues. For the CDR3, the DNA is TGTGCCAGCTCAAATTGGACAGGGTTCACCGGGGAGCTGTTTTTT. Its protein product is CASSNWTGFTGELFF.

CDR3 sequence reads: CASSRRTGSSSGANVLTF. In nucleotides, the CDR3 is TGTGCCAGCTCACGACGGACAGGGTCGAGCTCTGGGGCCAACGTCCTGACTTTC. This chain joins TRBV18 and TRBJ2-6; 8 positions match TRBD1. The V gene end was trimmed by 4 bases and the J gene end by 0 bases; junction bases not matched to a gene: 8. Per germline, CDR1 KGHSH and CDR2 LQKENI. There are 18 residues in the CDR3.

This CDR3 reads CASSVEGGTSGTKKETQYF. The CDR3 DNA follows: TGTGCCAGCAGCGTAGAGGGAGGGACTAGCGGAACCAAAAAAGAGACCCAGTACTTC. The chain has TRBV9 and TRBJ2-5; 11 bases match TRBD2. In germline, CDR1 is SGDLS, CDR2 YYNGEE. Trimming removed 0 bases from V and 3 bases from J; junction bases left unmatched: 13. The CDR3 contains 19 residues.

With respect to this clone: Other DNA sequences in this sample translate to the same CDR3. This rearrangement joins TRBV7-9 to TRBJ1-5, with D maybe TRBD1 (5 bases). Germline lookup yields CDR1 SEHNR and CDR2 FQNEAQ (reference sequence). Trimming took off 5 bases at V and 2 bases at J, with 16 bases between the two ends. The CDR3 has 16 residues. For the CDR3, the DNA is TGTGCCAGCAGCCCCGGGGGAGGGCTGGGCAATCAGCCCCAGCATTTT. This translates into CASSPGGGLGNQPQHF. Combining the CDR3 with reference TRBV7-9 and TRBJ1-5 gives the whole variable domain DTGVSQNPRHKITKRGQNVTFRCDPISEHNRLYWYRQTLGQGPEFLTYFQNEAQLEKSRLLSDRFSAERPKGSFSTLEIQRTEQGDSAMYLCASSPGGGLGNQPQHFGDGTRLSIL.

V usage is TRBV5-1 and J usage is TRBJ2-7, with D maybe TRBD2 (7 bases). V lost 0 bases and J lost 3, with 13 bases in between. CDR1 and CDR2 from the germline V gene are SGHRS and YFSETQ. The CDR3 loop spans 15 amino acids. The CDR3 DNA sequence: TGCGCCAGCAGCTTGGTCAGGGGAGGGGGCTACGAGCAGTACTTC. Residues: CASSLVRGGGYEQYF.

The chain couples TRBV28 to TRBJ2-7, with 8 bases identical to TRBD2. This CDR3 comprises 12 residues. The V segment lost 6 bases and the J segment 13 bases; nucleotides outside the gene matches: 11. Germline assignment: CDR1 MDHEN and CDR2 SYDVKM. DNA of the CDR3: TGTGCCAGCAGCCCCCCGGGGGGGGGCAAATACTTC. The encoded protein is CASSPPGGGKYF.

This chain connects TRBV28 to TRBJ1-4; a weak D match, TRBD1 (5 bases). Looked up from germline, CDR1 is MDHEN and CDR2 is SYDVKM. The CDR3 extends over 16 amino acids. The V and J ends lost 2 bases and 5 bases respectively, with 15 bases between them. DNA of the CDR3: TGTGCCAGCAGTTTAGGTCGAGGGGTTGGGAATGAAAAACTGTTTTTT. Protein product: CASSLGRGVGNEKLFF.

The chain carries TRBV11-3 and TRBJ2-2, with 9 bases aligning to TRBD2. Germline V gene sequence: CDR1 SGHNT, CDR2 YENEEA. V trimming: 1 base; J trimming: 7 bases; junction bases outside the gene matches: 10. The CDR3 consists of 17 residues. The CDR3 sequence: CASSLGVAGGPGGELFF. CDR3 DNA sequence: TGTGCCAGCAGCTTAGGCGTGGCGGGAGGGCCCGGCGGGGAGCTGTTTTTT.

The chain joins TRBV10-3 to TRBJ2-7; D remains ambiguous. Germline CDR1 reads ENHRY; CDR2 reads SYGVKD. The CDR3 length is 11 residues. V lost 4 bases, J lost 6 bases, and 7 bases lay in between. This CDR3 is CAISGGGEQYF. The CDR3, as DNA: TGTGCCATCAGTGGCGGTGGCGAGCAGTACTTC.

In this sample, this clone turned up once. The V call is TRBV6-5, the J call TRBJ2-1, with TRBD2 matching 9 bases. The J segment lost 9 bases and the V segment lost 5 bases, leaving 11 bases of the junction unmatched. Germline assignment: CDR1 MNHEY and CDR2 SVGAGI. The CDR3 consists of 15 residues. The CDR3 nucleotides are TGTGCCAGCAGTCCACCGGGACTAGCAAGGGTTGAGCAGTTCTTC. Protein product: CASSPPGLARVEQFF.

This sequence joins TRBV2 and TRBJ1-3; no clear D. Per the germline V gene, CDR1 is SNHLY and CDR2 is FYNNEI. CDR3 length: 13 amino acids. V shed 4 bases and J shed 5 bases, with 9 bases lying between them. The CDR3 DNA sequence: TGTGCCAGCAGTGCCACCCTCAGAAACACCATATATTTT. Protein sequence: CASSATLRNTIYF.

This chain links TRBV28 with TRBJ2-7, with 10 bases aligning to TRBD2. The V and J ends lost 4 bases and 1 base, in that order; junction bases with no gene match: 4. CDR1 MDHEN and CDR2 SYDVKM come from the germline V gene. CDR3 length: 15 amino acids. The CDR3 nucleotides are TGTGCCAGCAGTTACCTGACTAGCGGGTCCTACGAGCAGTACTTC. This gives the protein CASSYLTSGSYEQYF.

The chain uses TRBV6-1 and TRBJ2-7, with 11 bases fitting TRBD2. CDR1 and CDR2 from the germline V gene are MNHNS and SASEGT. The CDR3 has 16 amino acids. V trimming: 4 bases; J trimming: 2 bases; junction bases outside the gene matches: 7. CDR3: CASSVLTSGTTYEQYF. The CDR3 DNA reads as TGTGCCAGCAGTGTTCTGACTAGCGGGACTACCTACGAGCAGTACTTC.

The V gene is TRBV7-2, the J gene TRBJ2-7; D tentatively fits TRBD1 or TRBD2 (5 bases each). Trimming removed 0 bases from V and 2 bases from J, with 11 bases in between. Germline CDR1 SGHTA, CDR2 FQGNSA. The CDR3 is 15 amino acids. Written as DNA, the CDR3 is TGTGCCAGCAGCTTAGCGGGACGGCCGACCTACGAGCAGTACTTC. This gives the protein CASSLAGRPTYEQYF. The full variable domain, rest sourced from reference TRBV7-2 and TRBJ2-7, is GAGVSQSPSNKVTEKGKDVELRCDPISGHTALYWYRQSLGQGLEFLIYFQGNSAPDKSGLPSDRFSAERTGGSVSTLTIQRTQQEDSAVYLCASSLAGRPTYEQYFGPGTRLTVT.

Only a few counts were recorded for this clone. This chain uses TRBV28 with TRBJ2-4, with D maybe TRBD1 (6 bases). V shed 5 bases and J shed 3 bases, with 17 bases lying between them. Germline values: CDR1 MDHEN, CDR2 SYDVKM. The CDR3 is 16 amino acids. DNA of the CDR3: TGTGCCAGCAGTCAAGCTACAGGGTTTCTCAAAAACATTCAGTACTTC. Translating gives CASSQATGFLKNIQYF.

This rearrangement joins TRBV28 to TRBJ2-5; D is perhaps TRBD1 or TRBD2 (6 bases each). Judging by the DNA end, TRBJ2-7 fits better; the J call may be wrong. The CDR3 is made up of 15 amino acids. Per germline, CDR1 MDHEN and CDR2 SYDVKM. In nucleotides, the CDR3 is TGTGCCAGCGCCCACTTAGGAGGGGGGAGCTACGAGCAGTACTTC. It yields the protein CASAHLGGGSYEQYF.

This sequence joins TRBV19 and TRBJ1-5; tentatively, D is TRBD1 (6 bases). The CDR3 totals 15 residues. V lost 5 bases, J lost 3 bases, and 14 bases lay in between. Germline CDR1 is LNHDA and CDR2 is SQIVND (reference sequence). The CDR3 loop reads CASSGGGLINQPQHF. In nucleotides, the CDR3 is TGTGCCAGTAGTGGTGGGGGGCTAATCAATCAGCCCCAGCATTTT.

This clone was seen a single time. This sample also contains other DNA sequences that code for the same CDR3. The CDR3 bases are TGCGCCAGCAGCCCGGGACTAGCAGGAGGGCCGGGTTACAATGAGCAGTTCTTC. As protein: CASSPGLAGGPGYNEQFF. The chain recombines TRBV4-1 with TRBJ2-1; TRBD2 matches 9 bases. V trimming: 4 bases; J trimming: 4 bases; junction bases outside the gene matches: 14. The length of the CDR3 is 18 residues. The germline CDR1 and CDR2 sequences are MGHRA and YSYEKL.

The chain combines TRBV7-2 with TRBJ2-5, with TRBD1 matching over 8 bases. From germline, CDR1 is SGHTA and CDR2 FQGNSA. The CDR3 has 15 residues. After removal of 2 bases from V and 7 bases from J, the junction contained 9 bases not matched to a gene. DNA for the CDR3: TGTGCCAGCAGCTTATTCGACAGGGGTACTGGGACCCAGTACTTC. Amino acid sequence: CASSLFDRGTGTQYF.

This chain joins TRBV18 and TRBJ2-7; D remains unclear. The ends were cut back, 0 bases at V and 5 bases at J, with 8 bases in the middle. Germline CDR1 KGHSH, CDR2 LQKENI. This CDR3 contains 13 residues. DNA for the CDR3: TGTGCCAGCTCACCACCTAGCTTCGACGAGCAGTACTTC. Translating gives CASSPPSFDEQYF. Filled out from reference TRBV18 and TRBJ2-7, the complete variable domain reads NAGVMQNPRHLVRRRGQEARLRCSPMKGHSHVYWYRQLPEEGLKFMVYLQKENIIDESGMPKERFSAEFPKEGPSILRIQQVVRGDSAAYFCASSPPSFDEQYFGPGTRLTVT.